This TCR beta chain came from a study of cytomegalovirus exposure and HLA in healthy donors (dated by TCRdb to the late 2010s). As for the study more broadly: An earlier analysis of some 620 of the donors reported 276 Gb of sequence data and around 120 million unique TCR beta sequences obtained from around 190 million T cells. An early release covering around 630 HLA-typed donors comprised about 320 gigabases of sequencing data and 85 million to 100 million unique TCR sequences. Of the roughly 390 genotyped donors, 81% were placed in the genetic ancestry cluster associated with self-reported Caucasian donors. The study was designed to test whether signatures of past pathogen exposure could be identified by cataloging public T cell receptors. The study profiled the T cell repertoires of hundreds of subjects by immunosequencing and related them to cytomegalovirus serostatus. A separate validation cohort of roughly 120 different subjects was used in addition to the approximately 640-subject first cohort. High-throughput TCR immunosequencing, statistical association of individual TCRs with disease status, and machine learning were combined to predict cytomegalovirus infection status. In a later analysis, previously published TCR beta repertoires from 666 donors were re-analyzed and high-resolution HLA genotyping was added so that TCR occurrence patterns could be studied. The later analysis used no new phenotypic data to find candidate immune exposures, relying instead on TCR beta sequences and their occurrence across donors. To decide whether each TCR beta V gene segment behaved as functional or pseudogenic, an earlier analysis of approximately 600 of the donors relied on high-throughput TCR beta sequencing. Donor age, sex, ethnicity and CMV serostatus were compiled alongside the repertoire data. Genome-wide SNP genotypes for about 55% of the roughly 670 donors were used in a later genetic analysis, which treated that subset as a discovery cohort. All discovery cohort repertoires had been generated on a single sequencing platform. Both class I and class II loci were covered by HLA typing, at four-digit resolution. The number of typed donors differed by locus: roughly 629-630 for A, B, C, DRB1 and DQB1; roughly 510 for DQA1; some 610 for DPA1; and around 490 for DPB1. Because of strong linkage in the cohort, a few DR-DQ haplotypes were treated as single units for association and clustering. Among a few hundred genotyped donors of the cohort, an average of around 240,000 unique TCR beta nucleotide sequences were sequenced per donor, roughly a sixth of them non-productive.

The protocol used for the library was the immunoSEQ multiplex PCR assay. The multiplex PCR relied on a mix of 60 forward primers for TCR Vbeta segments and 13 reverse primers for TCR Jbeta segments. The CDR3 region of rearranged TCR beta genes was amplified from genomic DNA by a multiplex PCR assay. On the Illumina HiSeq System, the amplified TCR beta libraries were sequenced as 87-base-pair reads. Regarding the original processing steps: A later analysis tallied roughly 80 million unique TCR beta chains across the 666 repertoires, and approximately 12 million of those chains were shared by two or more donors. Raw reads were error-corrected and collapsed into unique sequences by a nearest-neighbor algorithm in which closely related sequences were merged to remove PCR and sequencing errors. Alignment of CDR3 sequences to IMGT reference sequences was used to assign V, D and J gene segments. Each retained sequence needed at least a six-nucleotide match to both a V gene segment and a J gene segment. A rearrangement was called productive if the CDR3 had no stop codons and remained in frame with V and J, and every other rearrangement was called non-productive. CDR3 was defined according to IMGT convention as the region running from the second conserved V-encoded cysteine to the conserved J-encoded phenylalanine. The earlier analysis of 587 of the donors excluded sequences that lacked an unambiguous match to a single V gene segment. In an earlier analysis of several hundred of the donors, V segments were called functional above 56.7% productive rearrangements and were called segregating when the between-donor standard deviation exceeded 5%. To diagnose cytomegalovirus status from the catalog of TCR beta chain sequences, a statistical classification framework was built. In a later analysis, TCR nucleotide sequences were compared against IMGT/GENE-DB human TR gene sequences so that V and J genes could be assigned. In a later analysis, CDR3 sequences and most-parsimonious VDJ recombination scenarios were assigned using the TCRdist pipeline. In a later analysis, each TCR beta chain was defined by its CDR3 amino acid sequence together with its V-gene family, and reads lacking a unique V-gene family were excluded. As a way to deal with suspected cross-contamination and a sequencing artifact, a later analysis dropped under 600 nucleotide sequences that were highly shared and had low generation probability. For each public chain, a later analysis derived a clonal expansion index from normalized ranks of inferred template counts within each repertoire. In a later analysis, generation probabilities were computed using a VDJ recombination model fitted to out-of-frame rearrangements, and the results were checked against IGoR. A later analysis scored TCR-TCR, TCR-HLA and TCR-CMV co-occurrence with hypergeometric tests, applying a repertoire-size bias correction to TCR pairs. In a later analysis, false discovery rates were estimated by permuting HLA or CMV assignments 20 times. In a later analysis, co-occurring TCRs were grouped using DBSCAN, with TCRdist sequence similarity added in when clustering inside HLA-allele-positive subsets. For co-occurrence clustering, repertoires with fewer than 30,000 or more than 120,000 public chains were excluded, along with about five repertoires with anomalous nucleotide sharing. Drawn from immuneACCESS, this table holds only the in-frame rearrangements with V and J called that TCRdb kept. Clones are partly lost; checked studies trace under half to an unresolved V gene and leave the rest unexplained. That table supplies the V and J calls and clone size; D and trimming were determined from the DNA. The sample data list 100,000 to 130,000 clones, and around 76% of these were observed just once. The ten biggest clones cover less than 3.5% of the sample.

The germline V gene encodes CDR1 SNHLY and CDR2 FYNNEI. The CDR3, cysteine through phenylalanine, is 14 amino acids long. The kept DNA is CDR3 alone, 42 bases in frame from the first base. The junction shows trimming of 6 bases on V and 7 bases on J, plus 13 bases between the germline ends. The cohort consisted of 600 to 700 healthy bone marrow donors. At the time of sampling, every cohort member was nominally healthy, though immune exposures that went unrecorded were likely present. The donor was CMV seropositive and was included in the group of 250 to 350 seropositive cohort members. A peripheral blood sample was provided by each donor, and peripheral blood mononuclear cells were used for TCR beta sequencing. The Qiagen DNeasy Blood Extraction Kit was used to extract genomic DNA from the blood cell samples. A remark on this clone: What this receptor recognizes is not known. No clone much larger than this one lies a single base away; base qualities are absent. This sample also contains other DNA sequences that code for the same CDR3.

Broader findings and caveats from the paper: Some IMGT-functional V segments, including TRBV6-2 and TRBV6-3, could not be distinguished by the 87-base-pair reads and were therefore excluded. In both the original and validation cohorts, the classifier was reported to diagnose cytomegalovirus status with high specificity and sensitivity. Assigning TCR associations to individual alleles was difficult when HLA alleles, especially DR and DQ, strongly co-occurred. Specific HLA alleles were associated with 15,000 to 20,000 TCR beta sequences at a false discovery rate of 0.05 in a later analysis. A total of 150 or so TCR beta chains were listed by the study as associated with cytomegalovirus. A later genetic analysis associated a missense DCLRE1C variant with V-gene and J-gene trimming of TCR beta chains, and an independent cohort replicated the association. A further reported finding was that TCR beta sequences accurately predicted the HLA-A and HLA-B alleles for most subjects in the first cohort. The authors suggested that the approach could potentially be generalized to other disease states and immunological phenotypes. In a later genetic analysis, fewer N-insertions in productive TCRs were reported among donors in an Asian-associated ancestry cluster than the roughly 700-donor mean. Linkage disequilibrium might explain the correlated functional status among segregating V segments, but an unknown experimental factor could not be ruled out. Most CMV-associated TCR beta chains appeared to be HLA-restricted in a later analysis, and the HLA associations seemed to be driven largely by CMV exposure. An earlier analysis of approximately 530 of the donors showed that most TCR beta V segments appeared in productive rearrangements either about 87% or about 30% of the time, which broadly matched IMGT annotations. About 15 rarely observed V segments, including chromosome 9 orphons, were excluded from the earlier analysis of approximately 500 of the donors because counts were too low. Because HLA typing was unavailable for some donors at each locus, only the typed subset was used in association tests. In a later analysis, HLA-associated TCR beta chains were found to be more clonally expanded and to have lower generation probabilities than equally common non-associated chains. A cluster of highly shared sequence variants was judged likely to be a technical artifact of the sequencing pipeline. A few of the identified cytomegalovirus-associated TCR beta chains were confirmed in vitro to be specific for cytomegalovirus antigens. Several of the top co-occurrence clusters appeared to be linked to parvovirus B19, influenza, CMV and Epstein-Barr virus, according to a later analysis. In this cohort, only TCR beta chains were sequenced, and detectable features were limited by the absence of alpha or paired-chain data. In a later analysis, the rate of TCR association differed among HLA loci, with DRB1 alleles having the most associated TCRs and HLA-C alleles having the fewest. Presence/absence analyses assumed roughly uniform sequencing depth across donors, an assumption that may not hold. While some public TCRs were present in many individuals, most TCR sequences turned up only very rarely across donors. Immune exposure information for the cohort was limited to CMV serostatus.

The sequence derives from a man aged 25 to 40 in good health and CMV-seropositive. Sequences were obtained from PBMCs. The chain is made from TRBV2 and TRBJ1-6, and the D gene may be TRBD1, 6 bases matching. In nucleotides, the sequence is TGTGCCAGCAGCCGAGACAGGTACAATTCACCCCTCCACTTT. Its coded protein is CASSRDRYNSPLHF.